A selection of T cell receptor beta chains follows, all from one sample in a study of T cells after yellow fever vaccination. TCRdb ran MiXCR on the 5' RACE reads and lists one entry per CDR3 protein. The top ten hold 30% to 45% of the sample, which has some 70,000 distinct CDR3 sequences, approximately 6.1% seen once. The sample consisted of CD8+ T cells sorted from PBMCs, taken about 41 days after the first yellow fever vaccination. The receptors originated from a man aged 18 to 30 who received the YFV17D yellow fever vaccine. Both conserved end residues are part of each CDR3. A D gene is named only where the DNA matches it firmly. A row's size may be missing; if present it is once, few, many or a size class.

d_gene: TRBD1; abundance: .; v_gene: TRBV4-3; j_gene: TRBJ2-6; CDR3aa: CASSQVGTVATNVLTF
d_gene: .; abundance: .; v_gene: TRBV7-9; j_gene: TRBJ1-1; CDR3aa: CASSLDLGTEAFF
d_gene: TRBD1; abundance: .; v_gene: TRBV4-1; j_gene: TRBJ1-4; CDR3aa: CASSQVTGQGYEKLFF
d_gene: .; abundance: .; v_gene: TRBV29-1; j_gene: TRBJ1-2; CDR3aa: CSVERPGLYGYTF
d_gene: TRBD1; abundance: many; v_gene: TRBV4-2; j_gene: TRBJ2-1; CDR3aa: CASSQVGGQGMTYNEQFF
d_gene: .; abundance: many; v_gene: TRBV7-9; j_gene: TRBJ1-5; CDR3aa: CASSFGSDSNQPQHF
d_gene: .; abundance: many; v_gene: TRBV20-1; j_gene: TRBJ1-1; CDR3aa: CSKREGQGTEAFF
d_gene: TRBD2; abundance: many; v_gene: TRBV5-1; j_gene: TRBJ2-7; CDR3aa: CASSQKRGSSYEQYF
d_gene: TRBD2; abundance: many; v_gene: TRBV10-3; j_gene: TRBJ2-1; CDR3aa: CAIRGAGGSYNEQFF
d_gene: TRBD1; abundance: once; v_gene: TRBV5-1; j_gene: TRBJ1-1; CDR3aa: CASSLFTGEYTEAFF
d_gene: .; abundance: .; v_gene: TRBV20-1; j_gene: TRBJ2-2; CDR3aa: CSARPPNTGELFF
d_gene: TRBD1; abundance: many; v_gene: TRBV4-1; j_gene: TRBJ1-1; CDR3aa: CASSYRQGKATEAFF
d_gene: TRBD2; abundance: many; v_gene: TRBV28; j_gene: TRBJ2-1; CDR3aa: CASSLTLAGDNEQFF
d_gene: .; abundance: few; v_gene: TRBV29-1; j_gene: TRBJ1-1; CDR3aa: CSVEGVGDRLTAFF
d_gene: .; abundance: .; v_gene: TRBV14; j_gene: TRBJ2-1; CDR3aa: CASSQGGLGNEQFF
d_gene: .; abundance: .; v_gene: TRBV7-2; j_gene: TRBJ2-7; CDR3aa: CASSTGTRGIYEQYF
d_gene: .; abundance: many; v_gene: TRBV12-3/TRBV12-4; j_gene: TRBJ2-1; CDR3aa: CASSPPITNEQFF
d_gene: .; abundance: many; v_gene: TRBV6-2/TRBV6-3; j_gene: TRBJ2-4; CDR3aa: CASSYGALKNIQYF
d_gene: .; abundance: many; v_gene: TRBV20-1; j_gene: TRBJ2-1; CDR3aa: CSARDSPSSYNEQFF
d_gene: .; abundance: .; v_gene: TRBV20-1; j_gene: TRBJ1-2; CDR3aa: CSARGPGVGTITRSYTF
d_gene: .; abundance: many; v_gene: TRBV7-7; j_gene: TRBJ2-5; CDR3aa: CASSSRTGRRETQYF
d_gene: .; abundance: .; v_gene: TRBV13; j_gene: TRBJ1-6; CDR3aa: CASSLGGGRSPLHF
d_gene: TRBD1; abundance: many; v_gene: TRBV7-9; j_gene: TRBJ2-7; CDR3aa: CASSLVQGAYEQYF
d_gene: TRBD1; abundance: few; v_gene: TRBV27; j_gene: TRBJ1-2; CDR3aa: CASSQGANGYTF
d_gene: TRBD1; abundance: many; v_gene: TRBV12-3/TRBV12-4; j_gene: TRBJ2-1; CDR3aa: CASSSLRDRTYNEQFF
d_gene: .; abundance: few; v_gene: TRBV5-1; j_gene: TRBJ1-1; CDR3aa: CASSLVDPLLAFF
d_gene: TRBD2; abundance: many; v_gene: TRBV29-1; j_gene: TRBJ2-7; CDR3aa: CSGRGAYEQYF
d_gene: .; abundance: few; v_gene: TRBV5-5; j_gene: TRBJ1-1; CDR3aa: CASSLAGTDTEAFF
d_gene: .; abundance: .; v_gene: TRBV7-2; j_gene: TRBJ1-1; CDR3aa: CASSFGQTTMNTEAFF
d_gene: .; abundance: few; v_gene: TRBV27; j_gene: TRBJ2-7; CDR3aa: CASSLSFEQYF
d_gene: .; abundance: many; v_gene: TRBV3-1; j_gene: TRBJ2-3; CDR3aa: CASSQDRATPADTQYF
d_gene: TRBD2; abundance: many; v_gene: TRBV6-1; j_gene: TRBJ2-2; CDR3aa: CASRMRGAQAGELFF
d_gene: .; abundance: many; v_gene: TRBV5-1; j_gene: TRBJ2-4; CDR3aa: CASNRGEGKNIQYF
d_gene: TRBD2; abundance: many; v_gene: TRBV2; j_gene: TRBJ2-3; CDR3aa: CASSESGLAADTQYF
d_gene: .; abundance: .; v_gene: TRBV7-4; j_gene: TRBJ2-7; CDR3aa: CASTPDTISLEQYF
d_gene: TRBD1; abundance: few; v_gene: TRBV7-2; j_gene: TRBJ1-2; CDR3aa: CASSFQGDGYTF
d_gene: .; abundance: many; v_gene: TRBV12-3/TRBV12-4; j_gene: TRBJ2-2; CDR3aa: CASSFGGSGELFF
d_gene: TRBD2; abundance: few; v_gene: TRBV7-6; j_gene: TRBJ2-3; CDR3aa: CASSRSGGGSLATDTQYF
d_gene: .; abundance: many; v_gene: TRBV7-9; j_gene: TRBJ2-1; CDR3aa: CASSLAGNGEQFF